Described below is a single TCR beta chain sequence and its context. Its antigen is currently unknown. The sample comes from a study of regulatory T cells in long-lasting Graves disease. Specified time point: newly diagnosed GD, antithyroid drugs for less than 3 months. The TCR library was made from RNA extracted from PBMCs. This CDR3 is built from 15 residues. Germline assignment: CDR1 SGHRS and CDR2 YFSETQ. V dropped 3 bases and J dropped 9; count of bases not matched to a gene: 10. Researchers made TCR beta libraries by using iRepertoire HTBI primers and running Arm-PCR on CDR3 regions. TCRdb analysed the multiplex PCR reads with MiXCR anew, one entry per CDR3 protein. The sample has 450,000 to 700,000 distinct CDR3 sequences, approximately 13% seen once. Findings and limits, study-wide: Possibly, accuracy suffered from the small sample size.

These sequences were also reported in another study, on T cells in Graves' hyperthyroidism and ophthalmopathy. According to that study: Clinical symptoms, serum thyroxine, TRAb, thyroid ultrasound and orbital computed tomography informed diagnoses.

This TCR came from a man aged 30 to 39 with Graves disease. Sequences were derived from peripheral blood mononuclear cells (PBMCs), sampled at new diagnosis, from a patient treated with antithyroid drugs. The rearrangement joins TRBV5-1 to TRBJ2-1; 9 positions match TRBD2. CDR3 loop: CASSWGPSGNFEQFF. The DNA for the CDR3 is TGCGCCAGCAGCTGGGGCCCTAGCGGGAACTTTGAGCAGTTCTTC.